Below are 3 T cell receptor beta chains sequenced from a single sample in a study of post-analysis software for immune sequencing data. General study results and limits: When patients were compared with controls, a handful of TRBV segments were more frequent, TRBV5-6, TRBV5-1 and TRBV20-1 among them.

These receptors have no identified antigens. Built from TCR beta cDNA, the libraries had unique molecular identifiers in them. Each CDR3 protein gets one entry after TCRdb re-called the PCR reads with MiXCR. The table lists roughly 730,000 distinct CDR3 sequences, 25% to 30% of them singletons. The sample was blood. These receptors originate from a girl under 18 with multiple sclerosis.

The CDR3 sequence: CASSLVQRPYNEQFF. The CDR3, as DNA: TGCGCCAGCAGCTTGGTCCAGCGTCCCTACAATGAGCAGTTCTTC. The rearrangement uses TRBV5-1 and TRBJ2-1; no firm D call. The V gene lost 0 bases and the J gene lost 2 bases, with 9 bases spanning the gap. Germline V lookup: CDR1 SGHRS, CDR2 YFSETQ. This CDR3 has 15 amino acids.

The sample holds a few counts of this clonotype. This chain links TRBV2 with TRBJ2-3; TRBD2 might be the D (6 bases). Trimming shortened V by 4 bases and J by 6 bases, and 8 bases separated the two germline ends. The CDR3 totals 12 residues. From germline, CDR1 is SNHLY and CDR2 FYNNEI. CDR3 DNA: TGTGCCAGCAGTGTCCGGGGGGATACGCAGTATTTT. It specifies CASSVRGDTQYF.

This clonotype was recorded a few times. This chain's CDR3 is CSARRPVARQETQYF. The CDR3 DNA reads TGCAGTGCTAGACGCCCAGTAGCGCGACAAGAGACCCAGTACTTC. The J gene is TRBJ2-5, the V gene TRBV20-1, with D possibly matching TRBD2 (5 bases). Trimming took 2 bases from V and 2 from J, leaving 15 bases between them. CDR1 is DFQATT, CDR2 SNEGSKA, per germline (reference sequence). This CDR3 region has 15 residues.